This entry concerns a single TCR beta chain. Sequencing used immunoSEQ multiplex PCR; TCRdb keeps in-frame clones, though not all of them. The repertoire holds roughly 110,000 clones, with roughly two thirds as singletons. The sample is drawn from a study of blood T cell repertoires in COVID-19. In the study overall: Collection of acute and convalescent COVID-19 samples took place in the United States, Italy and Spain. T cells, B-cell-depleted T cells, or PBMCs provided the cDNA or gDNA that served as material.

Germline trimming cut 5 bases from V and 5 bases from J; bases unmatched to any gene: 8. The CDR3 sequence is 14 residues long. Germline CDR1 SGHAT, CDR2 FQNNGV. This TCR was sampled from a human donor with acute or convalescent COVID-19. The donor label of this sample is uncertain. V is TRBV11-2 and J is TRBJ2-5; TRBD2 agrees at 7 bases. The sequenced sample was peripheral blood. This chain's CDR3 is CASSQHSGVETQYF. DNA of the CDR3: TGTGCCAGCAGCCAACACAGCGGGGTGGAGACCCAGTACTTC.